In this sample, the clone carrying this T cell receptor beta chain turned up a few times. The library had UMIs added by 3' ligation of an oligonucleotide to TCR cDNA. These data belong to a study of naive and memory T cell subsets. The germline CDR1 and CDR2 sequences are SGHRS and YFSETQ. The CDR3 is 11 amino acids. V lost 7 bases and J lost 8, with 10 bases in between. Amplification of ligated cDNA took four PCR rounds with SP2 and nested alpha and beta constant primers. TCRdb passed the 5' RACE reads through MiXCR, listing each CDR3 protein once. The sample records over 50,000 distinct CDR3 sequences, about 8.3% being singletons.

This sequence joins TRBV5-1 and TRBJ2-1; D might be TRBD1 (6 bases). The TCR comes from a female donor in good health. The CDR3 protein is CASGTGYEQFF. The CDR3 bases are TGCGCCAGCGGCACAGGGTATGAGCAGTTCTTC.